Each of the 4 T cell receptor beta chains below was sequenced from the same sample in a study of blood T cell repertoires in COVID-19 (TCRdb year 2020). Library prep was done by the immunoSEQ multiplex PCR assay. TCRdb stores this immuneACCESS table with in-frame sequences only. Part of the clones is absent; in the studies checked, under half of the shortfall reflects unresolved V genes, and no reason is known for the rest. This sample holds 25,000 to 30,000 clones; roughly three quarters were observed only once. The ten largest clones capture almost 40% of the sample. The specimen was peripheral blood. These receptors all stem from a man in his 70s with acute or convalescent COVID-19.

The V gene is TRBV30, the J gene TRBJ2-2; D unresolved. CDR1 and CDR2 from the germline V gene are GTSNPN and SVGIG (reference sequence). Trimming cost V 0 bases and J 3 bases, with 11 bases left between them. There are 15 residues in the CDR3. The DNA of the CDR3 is TGTGCCTGGAGTGTTGGCAGAACGTACACCGGGGAGCTGTTTTTT. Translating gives CAWSVGRTYTGELFF.

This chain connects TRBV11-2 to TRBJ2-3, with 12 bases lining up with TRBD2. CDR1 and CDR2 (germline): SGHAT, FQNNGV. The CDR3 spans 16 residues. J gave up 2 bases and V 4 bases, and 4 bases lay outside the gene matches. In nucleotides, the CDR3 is TGTGCCAGCAGCTCCCGACTAGCGGGGGTCACAGATACGCAGTATTTT. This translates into CASSSRLAGVTDTQYF. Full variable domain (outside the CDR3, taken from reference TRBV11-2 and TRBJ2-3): EAGVAQSPRYKIIEKRQSVAFWCNPISGHATLYWYQQILGQGPKLLIQFQNNGVVDDSQLPKDRFSAERLKGVDSTLKIQPAKLEDSAVYLCASSSRLAGVTDTQYFGPGTRLTVL.

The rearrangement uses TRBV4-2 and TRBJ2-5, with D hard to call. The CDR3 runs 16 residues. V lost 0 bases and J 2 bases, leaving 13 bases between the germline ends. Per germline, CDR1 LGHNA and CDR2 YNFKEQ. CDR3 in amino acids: CASSQDIRQRQETQYF. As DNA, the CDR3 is TGTGCCAGCAGCCAAGATATCCGTCAACGGCAAGAGACCCAGTACTTC.

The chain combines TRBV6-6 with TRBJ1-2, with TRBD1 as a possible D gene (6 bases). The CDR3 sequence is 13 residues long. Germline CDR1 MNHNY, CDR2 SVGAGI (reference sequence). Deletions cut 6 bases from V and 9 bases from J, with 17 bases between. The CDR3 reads CASSTRDIGRYTF. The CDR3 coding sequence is TGTGCCAGCAGCACCCGGGACATCGGTCGCTACACCTTC.